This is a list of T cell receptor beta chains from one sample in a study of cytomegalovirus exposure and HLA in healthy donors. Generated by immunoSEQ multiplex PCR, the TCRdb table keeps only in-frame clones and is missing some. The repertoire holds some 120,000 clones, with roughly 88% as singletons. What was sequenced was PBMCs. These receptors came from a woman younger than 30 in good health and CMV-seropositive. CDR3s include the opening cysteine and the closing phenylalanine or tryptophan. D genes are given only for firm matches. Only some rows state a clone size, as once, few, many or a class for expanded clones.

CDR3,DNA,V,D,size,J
CASSQGQATYYGYTF,TGCGCCAGCAGCCAAGGGCAGGCAACCTACTATGGCTACACCTTC,TRBV4-1,NA,NA,TRBJ1-2
CASRRSTGTSNQPQHF,TGTGCCAGTAGGAGATCGACGGGAACCAGCAATCAGCCCCAGCATTTT,TRBV19,NA,NA,TRBJ1-5
CASSHGQGTTEAFF,TGTGCCAGCAGCCACGGACAGGGGACCACTGAAGCTTTCTTT,TRBV14,TRBD1,NA,TRBJ1-1
CASSFEGSPYNEQFF,TGTGCCAGCAGCTTTGAGGGATCCCCCTACAATGAGCAGTTCTTC,TRBV11-2,NA,NA,TRBJ2-1
CASSFPRAGELFF,TGTGCCAGCAGCTTTCCCCGGGCCGGGGAGCTGTTTTTT,TRBV7-9,NA,NA,TRBJ2-2
CASSVESRAGNGYTF,TGTGCCAGCAGCGTCGAATCGAGGGCCGGAAACGGCTACACCTTC,TRBV9,NA,NA,TRBJ1-2
CASSSRTTNSPLHF,TGTGCCAGCAGTTCGAGGACAACTAATTCACCCCTCCACTTT,TRBV27,NA,NA,TRBJ1-6
CASSSGGTSTDTQYF,TGTGCCAGCAGCTCGGGGGGAACTAGCACAGATACGCAGTATTTT,TRBV9,TRBD2,NA,TRBJ2-3
CASSLGTSGSFTDTQYF,TGTGCCAGCAGCTTGGGGACTAGCGGGAGCTTCACAGATACGCAGTATTTT,TRBV11-2,TRBD2,NA,TRBJ2-3
CASSPGQELYGYTF,TGCGCCAGCAGCCCCGGACAGGAGCTCTATGGCTACACCTTC,TRBV5-1,TRBD1,NA,TRBJ1-2
CASSQGPGTSLRETQYF,TGCGCCAGCAGCCAAGGACCCGGGACTAGCCTAAGAGAGACCCAGTACTTC,TRBV4-1,TRBD2,NA,TRBJ2-5
CSVGIRRDRVGEAFF,TGCAGCGTTGGTATACGCCGGGACAGGGTAGGGGAAGCTTTCTTT,TRBV29-1,TRBD1,NA,TRBJ1-1
CASSLGQGKEYF,TGTGCCAGCAGCTTGGGACAGGGGAAGGAGTATTTT,TRBV5-8,TRBD1,NA,TRBJ2-3
CASSLEGPEAFF,TGCGCCAGCAGCTTGGAGGGGCCTGAAGCTTTCTTT,TRBV5-1,NA,NA,TRBJ1-1
CASSLVGLAGAQETQYF,TGTGCCAGCAGCTTAGTGGGACTAGCGGGGGCACAAGAGACCCAGTACTTC,TRBV7-2,TRBD2,NA,TRBJ2-5
CAINGPSKGENTIYF,TGTGCCATCAATGGGCCGAGCAAGGGAGAAAACACCATATATTTT,TRBV10-3,NA,NA,TRBJ1-3
CASSKGQGTYGYTF,TGTGCCAGCAGTAAAGGACAGGGCACCTATGGCTACACCTTC,TRBV6-5,TRBD1,NA,TRBJ1-2
CASSYPPGAGGPGTQYF,TGTGCCAGCAGTTACCCCCCGGGTGCGGGGGGGCCCGGGACCCAGTACTTC,TRBV6-7,TRBD2,NA,TRBJ2-5
CASSVGSPGELFF,TGTGCCAGCAGCGTAGGTAGCCCCGGGGAGCTGTTTTTT,TRBV9,NA,NA,TRBJ2-2
CASSRPRQQHYQPQHF,TGTGCCAGCAGCAGACCGCGACAGCAACATTATCAGCCCCAGCATTTT,TRBV21-1,NA,once,TRBJ1-5
CASSSGVEQFF,TGTGCCAGCAGCTCCGGGGTAGAGCAGTTCTTC,TRBV7-9,NA,NA,TRBJ2-1
CASTQLRVSNQPQHF,TGTGCCAGCACTCAACTCAGGGTTAGCAATCAGCCCCAGCATTTT,TRBV28,NA,NA,TRBJ1-5
CASGPTYGGETF,TGTGCTAGTGGTCCGACCTATGGCGGTGAGACCTTC,TRBV12-5,NA,few,TRBJ1-2
CASSFLGTGLNTGELFF,TGTGCCAGCAGTTTCCTCGGGACAGGGTTGAACACCGGGGAGCTGTTTTTT,TRBV28,TRBD1,NA,TRBJ2-2
CASSLVGGGIGSNEQFF,TGTGCCAGCAGCTTAGTAGGAGGGGGCATCGGGTCCAATGAGCAGTTCTTC,TRBV7-9,NA,NA,TRBJ2-1
CASSYGRGNTIYF,TGTGCCAGCAGTTATGGGCGTGGAAACACCATATATTTT,TRBV2,NA,NA,TRBJ1-3
CASLPGTGSYEQYF,TGTGCCAGCCTCCCCGGGACAGGGTCCTACGAGCAGTACTTC,TRBV2,TRBD1,few,TRBJ2-7
CASSLVAGSDTQYF,TGTGCCAGCAGCTTGGTAGCGGGATCAGATACGCAGTATTTT,TRBV5-5,TRBD2,NA,TRBJ2-3
CASSLRGNTGELFF,TGCGCCAGCAGCCTTCGCGGTAACACCGGGGAGCTGTTTTTT,TRBV5-1,NA,NA,TRBJ2-2
CASSVGGRGTDTQYF,TGCGCCAGCAGCGTCGGGGGGCGGGGCACAGATACGCAGTATTTT,TRBV5-1,NA,NA,TRBJ2-3
CASSLNRGSAQPQHF,TGCGCCAGCAGCCTTAATAGGGGGTCGGCTCAGCCCCAGCATTTT,TRBV4-1,NA,NA,TRBJ1-5
CASSPRERKGPDTQYF,TGCGCCAGCAGCCCCCGGGAGAGAAAAGGTCCAGATACGCAGTATTTT,TRBV4-1,NA,NA,TRBJ2-3